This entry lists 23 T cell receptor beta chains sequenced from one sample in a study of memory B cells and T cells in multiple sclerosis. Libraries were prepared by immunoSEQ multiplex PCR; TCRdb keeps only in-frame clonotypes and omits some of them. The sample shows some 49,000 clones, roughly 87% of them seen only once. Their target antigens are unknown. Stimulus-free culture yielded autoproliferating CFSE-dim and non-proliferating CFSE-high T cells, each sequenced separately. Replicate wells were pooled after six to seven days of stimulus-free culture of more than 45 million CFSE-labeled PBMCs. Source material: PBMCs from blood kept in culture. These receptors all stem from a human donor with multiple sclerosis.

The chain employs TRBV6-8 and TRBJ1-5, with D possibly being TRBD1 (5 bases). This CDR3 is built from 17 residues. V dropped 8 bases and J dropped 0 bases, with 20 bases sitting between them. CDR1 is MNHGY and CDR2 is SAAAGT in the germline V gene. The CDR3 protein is CASRVGCRGNSNQPQHF. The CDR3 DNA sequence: TGTGCCAGCCGGGTGGGATGCCGGGGGAATAGCAATCAGCCCCAGCATTTT.

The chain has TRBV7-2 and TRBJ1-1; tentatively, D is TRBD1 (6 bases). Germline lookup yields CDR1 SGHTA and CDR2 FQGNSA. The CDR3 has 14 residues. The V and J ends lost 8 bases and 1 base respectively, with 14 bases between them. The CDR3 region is CASSYLTGNTEAFF. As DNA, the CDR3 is TGTGCCAGCTCCTACTTGACAGGGAACACTGAAGCTTTCTTT.

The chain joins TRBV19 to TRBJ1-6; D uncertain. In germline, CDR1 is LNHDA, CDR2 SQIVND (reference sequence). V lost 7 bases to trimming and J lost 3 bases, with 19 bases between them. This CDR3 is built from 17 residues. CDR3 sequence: CASKKTAVRDYNSPLHF. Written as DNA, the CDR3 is TGTGCCAGTAAAAAAACGGCAGTGCGGGACTATAATTCACCCCTCCACTTT.

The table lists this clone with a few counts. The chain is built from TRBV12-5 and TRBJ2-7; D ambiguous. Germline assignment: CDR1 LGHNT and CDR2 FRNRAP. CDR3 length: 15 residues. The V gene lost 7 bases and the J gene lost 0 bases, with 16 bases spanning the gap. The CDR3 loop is CASADDTWSSYEQYF. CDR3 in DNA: TGTGCTAGTGCCGACGACACCTGGAGCTCCTACGAGCAGTACTTC.

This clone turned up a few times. Here the CDR3 DNA reads TGCGCCAGCAGCGCCCCCCAGGGTTCAGAGACCCAGTACTTC. This sequence encodes CASSAPQGSETQYF. The rearrangement links TRBV4-1 to TRBJ2-5, with a weak D call TRBD1 (5 bases). Germline assignment: CDR1 MGHRA and CDR2 YSYEKL. Trimming removed 5 bases at V and 4 bases at J, with 14 bases between. CDR3 length: 14 amino acids.

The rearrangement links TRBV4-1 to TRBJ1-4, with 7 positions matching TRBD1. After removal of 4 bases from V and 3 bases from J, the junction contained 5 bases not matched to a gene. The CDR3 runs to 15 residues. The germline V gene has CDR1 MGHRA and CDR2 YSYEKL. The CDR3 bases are TGCGCCAGCAGCCTAACAGGGGTCCCTAATGAAAAACTGTTTTTT. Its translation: CASSLTGVPNEKLFF.

For the CDR3, the DNA is TGTGCCAGCAGTTTCCCCCGAGGACATTCGAACACCGGGGAGCTGTTTTTT. It encodes CASSFPRGHSNTGELFF. This chain links TRBV27 with TRBJ2-2; possibly TRBD1 for D (5 bases). The CDR3 extends over 17 amino acids. Germline-derived CDR1 and CDR2 are MNHEY and SMNVEV (reference sequence). The V and J ends lost 3 bases and 0 bases respectively, with 14 bases between them.

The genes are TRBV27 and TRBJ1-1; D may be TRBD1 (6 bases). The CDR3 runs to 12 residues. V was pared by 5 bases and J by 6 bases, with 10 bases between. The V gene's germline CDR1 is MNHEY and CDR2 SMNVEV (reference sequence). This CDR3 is CASSNYRAEAFF. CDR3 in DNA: TGTGCCAGCAGTAACTACAGGGCTGAAGCTTTCTTT.

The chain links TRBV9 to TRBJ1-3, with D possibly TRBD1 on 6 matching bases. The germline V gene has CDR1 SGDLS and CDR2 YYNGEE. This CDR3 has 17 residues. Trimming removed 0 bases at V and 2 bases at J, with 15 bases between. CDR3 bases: TGTGCCAGCAGCGTAGGCTGGGGGCCTGCTACTGGAAACACCATATATTTT. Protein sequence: CASSVGWGPATGNTIYF.

The CDR3 DNA sequence: TGTGCCAGCAGTGGACTGCTTACACCCTTGGGAGAGACCCAGTACTTC. Residues: CASSGLLTPLGETQYF. This rearrangement joins TRBV6-1 to TRBJ2-5; D unclear. The V and J ends lost 4 bases and 4 bases respectively, with 19 bases between them. The CDR3 length is 16 residues. Germline CDR1 is MNHNS and CDR2 is SASEGT.

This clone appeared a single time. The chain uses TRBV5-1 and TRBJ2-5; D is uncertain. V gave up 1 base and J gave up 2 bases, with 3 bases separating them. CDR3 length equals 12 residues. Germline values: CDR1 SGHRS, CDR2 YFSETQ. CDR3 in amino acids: CASSLSQETQYF. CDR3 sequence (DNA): TGCGCCAGCAGCTTGAGTCAAGAGACCCAGTACTTC.

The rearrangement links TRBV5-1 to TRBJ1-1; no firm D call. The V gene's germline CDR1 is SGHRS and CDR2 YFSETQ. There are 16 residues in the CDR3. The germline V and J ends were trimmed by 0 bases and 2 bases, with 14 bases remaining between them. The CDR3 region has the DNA TGCGCCAGCAGCTTGGATATTTTTGTAGGTAACACTGAAGCTTTCTTT. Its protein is CASSLDIFVGNTEAFF.

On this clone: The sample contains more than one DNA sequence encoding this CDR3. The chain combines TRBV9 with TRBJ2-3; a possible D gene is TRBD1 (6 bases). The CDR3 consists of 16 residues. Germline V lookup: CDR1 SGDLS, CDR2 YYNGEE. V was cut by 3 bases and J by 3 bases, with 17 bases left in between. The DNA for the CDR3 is TGTGCCAGCAGCGAAGGCCCGGGGCAGGGGACAGATACGCAGTATTTT. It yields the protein CASSEGPGQGTDTQYF.

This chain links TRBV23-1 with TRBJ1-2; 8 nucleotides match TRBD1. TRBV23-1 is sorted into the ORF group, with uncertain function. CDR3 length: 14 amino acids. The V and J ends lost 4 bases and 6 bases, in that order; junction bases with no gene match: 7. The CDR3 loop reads CASSPRTGYDGYTF. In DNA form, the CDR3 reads TGCGCCAGCAGTCCCCGGACAGGGTACGATGGCTACACCTTC.

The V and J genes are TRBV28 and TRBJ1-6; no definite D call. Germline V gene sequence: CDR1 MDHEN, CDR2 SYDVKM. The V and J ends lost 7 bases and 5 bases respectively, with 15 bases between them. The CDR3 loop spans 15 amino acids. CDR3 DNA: TGTGCCAGCACCCTGGCGGGGAGAGATAATTCACCCCTCCACTTT. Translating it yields CASTLAGRDNSPLHF.

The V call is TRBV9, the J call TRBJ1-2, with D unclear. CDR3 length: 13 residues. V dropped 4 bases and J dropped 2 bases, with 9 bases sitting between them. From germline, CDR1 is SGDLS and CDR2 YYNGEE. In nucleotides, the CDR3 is TGTGCCAGCAGCCCTTTGGAAAACTATGGCTACACCTTC. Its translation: CASSPLENYGYTF. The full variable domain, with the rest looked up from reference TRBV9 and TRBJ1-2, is DSGVTQTPKHLITATGQRVTLRCSPRSGDLSVYWYQQSLDQGLQFLIQYYNGEERAKGNILERFSAQQFPDLHSELNLSSLELGDSALYFCASSPLENYGYTFGSGTRLTVV.

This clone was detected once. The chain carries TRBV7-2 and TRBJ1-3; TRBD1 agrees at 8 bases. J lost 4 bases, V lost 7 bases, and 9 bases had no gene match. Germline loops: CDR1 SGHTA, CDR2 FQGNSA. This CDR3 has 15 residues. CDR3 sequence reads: CASNDDRGSGNTIYF. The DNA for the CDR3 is TGTGCCAGCAACGATGACAGGGGATCAGGAAACACCATATATTTT. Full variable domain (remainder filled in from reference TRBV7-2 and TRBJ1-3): GAGVSQSPSNKVTEKGKDVELRCDPISGHTALYWYRQSLGQGLEFLIYFQGNSAPDKSGLPSDRFSAERTGGSVSTLTIQRTQQEDSAVYLCASNDDRGSGNTIYFGEGSWLTVV.

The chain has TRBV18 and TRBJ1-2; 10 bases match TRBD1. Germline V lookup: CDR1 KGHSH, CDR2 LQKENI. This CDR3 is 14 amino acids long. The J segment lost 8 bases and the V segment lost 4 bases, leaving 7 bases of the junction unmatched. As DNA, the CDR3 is TGTGCCAGCTCACGGGGACAGGGGCAGGAAGGCTACACCTTC. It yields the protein CASSRGQGQEGYTF. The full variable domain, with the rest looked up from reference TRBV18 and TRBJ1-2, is NAGVMQNPRHLVRRRGQEARLRCSPMKGHSHVYWYRQLPEEGLKFMVYLQKENIIDESGMPKERFSAEFPKEGPSILRIQQVVRGDSAAYFCASSRGQGQEGYTFGSGTRLTVV.

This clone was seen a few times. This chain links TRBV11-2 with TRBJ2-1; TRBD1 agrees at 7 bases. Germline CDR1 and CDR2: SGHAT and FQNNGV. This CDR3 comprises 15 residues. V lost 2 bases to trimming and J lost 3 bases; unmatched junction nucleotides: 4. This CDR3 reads CASSLRDSFYNEQFF. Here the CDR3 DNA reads TGTGCCAGCAGCTTACGGGACAGCTTCTACAATGAGCAGTTCTTC.

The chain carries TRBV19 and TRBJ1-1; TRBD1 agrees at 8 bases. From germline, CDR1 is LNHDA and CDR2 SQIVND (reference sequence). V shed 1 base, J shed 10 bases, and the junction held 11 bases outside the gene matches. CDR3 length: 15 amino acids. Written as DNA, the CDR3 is TGTGCCAGTAGTATAGTCTGGACAGGGAGAAGAGGAGCTTTCTTT. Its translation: CASSIVWTGRRGAFF.

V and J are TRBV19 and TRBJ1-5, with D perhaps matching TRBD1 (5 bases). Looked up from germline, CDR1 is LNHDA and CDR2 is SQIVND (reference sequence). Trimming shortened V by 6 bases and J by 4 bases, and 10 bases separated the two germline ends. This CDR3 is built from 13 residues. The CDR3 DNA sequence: TGTGCCAGTAGCTGGGGGAGAAATCAGCCCCAGCATTTT. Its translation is CASSWGRNQPQHF.

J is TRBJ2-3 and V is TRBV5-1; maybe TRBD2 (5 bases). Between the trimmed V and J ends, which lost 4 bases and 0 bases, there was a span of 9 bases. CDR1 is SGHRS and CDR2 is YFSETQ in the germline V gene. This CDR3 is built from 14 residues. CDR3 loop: CASSPSGSTDTQYF. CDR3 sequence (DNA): TGCGCCAGCAGCCCCTCGGGGAGCACAGATACGCAGTATTTT.

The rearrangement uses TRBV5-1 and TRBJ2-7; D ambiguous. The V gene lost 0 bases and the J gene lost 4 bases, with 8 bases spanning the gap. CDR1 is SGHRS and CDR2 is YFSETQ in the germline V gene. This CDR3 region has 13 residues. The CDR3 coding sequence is TGCGCCAGCAGCTTGGGCCCTGGATACGAGCAGTACTTC. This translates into CASSLGPGYEQYF.